This TCR beta chain came from a study of regulatory T cells in long-lasting Graves disease. This clonotype was seen repeatedly, ten times or more. The germline V and J ends were trimmed by 3 bases and 0 bases, with 2 bases remaining between them. Per germline, CDR1 SNHLY and CDR2 FYNNEI. This CDR3 comprises 12 residues. Time point indicated: persistent/refractory GD, antithyroid drugs over 5 years with positive TRAb. PBMC RNA served as the TCR library source. Library construction for TCR beta used iRepertoire HTBI primers and Arm-PCR of CDR3 regions. Each CDR3 protein gets one entry after TCRdb re-called the multiplex PCR reads with MiXCR. The table has 350,000 to 450,000 distinct CDR3 sequences, roughly a fifth seen once; the top ten hold 14%.

This TCR came from a female donor with Graves disease. The sample in question was peripheral blood mononuclear cells (PBMCs), obtained when the disease was refractory, from a patient treated with antithyroid drugs. The gene calls are TRBV2 and TRBJ2-5; D uncertain. CDR3 in DNA: TGTGCCAGCAGTGAGGACCAAGAGACCCAGTACTTC. It yields the protein CASSEDQETQYF.